The source of this TCR beta chain is a study of T cell changes during pregnancy in multiple sclerosis. Some clones are missing from TCRdb's copy, which holds only in-frame ones; the method was immunoSEQ multiplex PCR. The sample has 90,000 to 95,000 clones; around 93% are singletons. This CDR3 spans 14 amino acids. Germline values: CDR1 SGHTA, CDR2 FQGNSA. V was shortened by 2 bases and J by 5 bases, with 12 bases between the two germline ends. The source is a female donor with multiple sclerosis, enrolled in a pregnancy study. The source was peripheral blood, collected before pregnancy. The rearrangement links TRBV7-2 to TRBJ1-1; D is possibly TRBD1 (5 bases). CDR3 in amino acids: CASSLKGIGTEAFF. DNA for the CDR3: TGTGCCAGCAGCTTAAAGGGGATTGGGACTGAAGCTTTCTTT.